This T cell receptor beta chain emerged from a study of blood T cell repertoires in COVID-19. Looking at the study overall: Italy, Spain and the United States were the sources of the convalescent and acute COVID-19 samples. T cells, B-cell-depleted T cells, or PBMCs provided the cDNA or gDNA that served as material.

The V end lost 7 bases, the J end lost 5 bases, and 11 bases lay between the germline ends. The CDR3 sequence is 11 residues long. From germline, CDR1 is DFQATT and CDR2 SNEGSKA (reference sequence). The data were produced by immunoSEQ multiplex PCR, yet TCRdb's version contains in-frame clones alone and is incomplete. The repertoire holds 95,000 to 150,000 clones, with approximately 85% as singletons. V usage is TRBV20-1 and J usage is TRBJ1-1; D is perhaps TRBD1 (6 bases). Sequencing was carried out using peripheral blood. The sequence derives from an elderly woman with COVID-19, enrolled during active disease. CDR3 loop: CSVQGTTEAFF. As DNA, the CDR3 is TGCAGTGTTCAGGGGACGACTGAAGCTTTCTTT.